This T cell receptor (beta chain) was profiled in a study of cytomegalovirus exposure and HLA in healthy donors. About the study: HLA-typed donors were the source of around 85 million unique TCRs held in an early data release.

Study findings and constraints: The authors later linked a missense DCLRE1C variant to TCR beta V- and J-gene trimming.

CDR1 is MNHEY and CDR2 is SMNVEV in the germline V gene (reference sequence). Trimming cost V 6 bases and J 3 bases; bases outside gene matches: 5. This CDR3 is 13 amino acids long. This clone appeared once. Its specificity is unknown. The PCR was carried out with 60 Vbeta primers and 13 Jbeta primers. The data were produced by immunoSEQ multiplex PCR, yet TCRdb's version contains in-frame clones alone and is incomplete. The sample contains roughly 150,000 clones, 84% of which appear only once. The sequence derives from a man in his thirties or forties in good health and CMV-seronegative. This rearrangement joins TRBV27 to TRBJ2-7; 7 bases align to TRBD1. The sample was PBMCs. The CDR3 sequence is CASRGQDFYEQYF. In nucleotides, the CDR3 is TGTGCCAGCAGAGGACAGGATTTCTACGAGCAGTACTTC.